Listed here is a single T cell receptor (beta chain). The data derive from a study of T cells in tumors after PD-1 blockade. Background on the study: Daily vismodegib 150 mg continued in a subset of anti-PD-1-treated patients.

V lost 8 bases to trimming and J lost 5 bases; unmatched junction nucleotides: 5. Germline assignment: CDR1 SNHLY and CDR2 FYNNEI. The CDR3 length is 13 residues. Only in-frame clones appear in the TCRdb table, and some are missing; sequencing was by immunoSEQ multiplex PCR. The data contain around 50,000 clones, more than 75% of them seen just once; the ten biggest clones take up 16%. This TCR was sampled from a human donor with basal cell carcinoma. The chain has TRBV2 and TRBJ1-5, with 8 bases identical to TRBD1. Sample: PBMCs, taken before anti-PD-1 treatment. CDR3 protein: CASGQGLDQPQHF. The CDR3 region has the DNA TGTGCCAGCGGACAGGGTCTGGATCAGCCCCAGCATTTT.